One and the same sample provided the 7 T cell receptor beta chains below, sequenced in a study of cytomegalovirus exposure and HLA in healthy donors. The table came from immunoSEQ multiplex PCR; TCRdb's copy has only in-frame clones and leaves some out. In the table there are around 190,000 clones, around 84% of which are singletons. Sequencing was done on a sample of PBMCs. These receptors all come from a young man in good health and CMV-seropositive.

V is TRBV7-3 and J is TRBJ2-5; 9 bases map to TRBD1. CDR3 size: 14 residues. The ends lost 5 bases at V and 5 bases at J; junction bases unmatched: 6. Germline values: CDR1 SGHTA, CDR2 FQGTGA. The CDR3 bases are TGTGCCAGCAGCAAAACAGGGGGCTTTGAGACCCAGTACTTC. Its translation is CASSKTGGFETQYF.

The genes are TRBV6-5 and TRBJ2-7, with 10 bases identical to TRBD1. Germline CDR1 is MNHEY and CDR2 is SVGAGI. Trimming removed 0 bases from V and 4 bases from J; junction bases left unmatched: 3. The length of the CDR3 is 15 residues. CDR3 protein: CASSYSGQGYYEQYF. The CDR3 DNA follows: TGTGCCAGCAGTTACTCGGGACAGGGGTATTACGAGCAGTACTTC.

The rearrangement joins TRBV9 to TRBJ1-1, with no clear D. Germline lookup yields CDR1 SGDLS and CDR2 YYNGEE. There are 14 residues in the CDR3. V was trimmed by 0 bases and J by 3 bases, leaving 9 bases between them. The CDR3 region is CASSVGLADTEAFF. The CDR3 DNA reads TGTGCCAGCAGCGTAGGGTTAGCGGACACTGAAGCTTTCTTT.

The CDR3 nucleotides read TGTGCCAGCAGTGGGTGGAGTCCCAACACTGAAGCTTTCTTT. Translated: CASSGWSPNTEAFF. The chain is built from TRBV2 and TRBJ1-1; no clear D. The V and J ends lost 4 bases and 2 bases respectively, with 11 bases between them. CDR3 length: 14 amino acids. Germline CDR1 reads SNHLY; CDR2 reads FYNNEI. Drawing the rest from reference TRBV2 and TRBJ1-1, the complete variable domain is EPEVTQTPSHQVTQMGQEVILRCVPISNHLYFYWYRQILGQKVEFLVSFYNNEISEKSEIFDDQFSVERPDGSNFTLKIRSTKLEDSAMYFCASSGWSPNTEAFFGQGTRLTVV.

The chain recombines TRBV6-1 with TRBJ2-7; TRBD2 matches at 8 bases. The CDR3 runs to 15 residues. Looked up from germline, CDR1 is MNHNS and CDR2 is SASEGT. V dropped 4 bases and J dropped 4; count of bases not matched to a gene: 9. CDR3 sequence reads: CASSAPRGGIYEQYF. The CDR3, as DNA: TGTGCCAGCAGTGCCCCCCGGGGGGGCATATACGAGCAGTACTTC.

The V call is TRBV10-3, the J call TRBJ1-1, with 7 positions matching TRBD1. Per germline, CDR1 ENHRY and CDR2 SYGVKD. The CDR3 contains 13 residues. The V gene end was trimmed by 7 bases and the J gene end by 5 bases; junction bases not matched to a gene: 7. Here the CDR3 DNA reads TGTGCCATCACCCAGGGGGTCGGAACTGAAGCTTTCTTT. This translates into CAITQGVGTEAFF.

The chain combines TRBV9 with TRBJ2-5; the match to TRBD2 covers 7 bases. V was clipped by 4 bases and J by 5 bases; unmatched bases: 11. The CDR3 contains 15 residues. Germline V gene sequence: CDR1 SGDLS, CDR2 YYNGEE. Here the CDR3 DNA reads TGTGCCAGCAGCCCAAGTCAGGTGGGGGGGGAGACCCAGTACTTC. The encoded protein is CASSPSQVGGETQYF.